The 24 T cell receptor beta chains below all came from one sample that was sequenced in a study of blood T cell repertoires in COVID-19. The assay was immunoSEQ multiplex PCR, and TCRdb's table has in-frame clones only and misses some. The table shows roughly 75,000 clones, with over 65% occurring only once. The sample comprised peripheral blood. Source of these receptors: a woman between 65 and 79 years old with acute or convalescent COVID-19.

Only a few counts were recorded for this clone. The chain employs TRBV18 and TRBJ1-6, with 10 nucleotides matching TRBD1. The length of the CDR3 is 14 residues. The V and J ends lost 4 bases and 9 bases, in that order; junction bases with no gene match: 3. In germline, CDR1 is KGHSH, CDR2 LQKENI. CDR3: CASSLRDRGSPLHF. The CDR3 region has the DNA TGTGCCAGCTCACTCCGGGACAGGGGTTCACCCCTCCACTTT.

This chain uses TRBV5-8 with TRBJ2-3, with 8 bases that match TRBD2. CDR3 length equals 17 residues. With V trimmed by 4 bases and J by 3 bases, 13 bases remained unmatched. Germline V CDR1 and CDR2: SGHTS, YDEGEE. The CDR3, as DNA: TGTGCCAGCAGCCCTACGGGGGGGATTTTTGGGACAGATACGCAGTATTTT. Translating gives CASSPTGGIFGTDTQYF.

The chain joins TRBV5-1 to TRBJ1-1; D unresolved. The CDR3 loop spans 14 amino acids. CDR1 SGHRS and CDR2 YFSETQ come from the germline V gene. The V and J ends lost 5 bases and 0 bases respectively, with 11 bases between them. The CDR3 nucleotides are TGCGCCAGCAGTTCTATACCGATGAACACTGAAGCTTTCTTT. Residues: CASSSIPMNTEAFF.

CDR3: CASSQSKSDRLTTDTQYF. The CDR3 DNA sequence: TGCGCCAGCAGTCAATCCAAATCCGACCGACTAACAACAGATACGCAGTATTTT. The gene calls are TRBV23-1 and TRBJ2-3; tentatively, D is TRBD2 (5 bases). TRBV23-1 is annotated as an ORF whose role is uncertain. Between the trimmed V and J ends, which lost 0 bases and 3 bases, there was a span of 19 bases. The CDR3 has 18 residues.

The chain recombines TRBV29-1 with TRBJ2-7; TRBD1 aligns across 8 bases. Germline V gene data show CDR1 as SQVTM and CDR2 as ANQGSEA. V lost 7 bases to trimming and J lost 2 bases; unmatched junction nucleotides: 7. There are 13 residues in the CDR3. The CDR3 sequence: CSASGQGTYEQYF. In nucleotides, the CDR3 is TGCAGCGCGTCCGGACAGGGCACCTACGAGCAGTACTTC.

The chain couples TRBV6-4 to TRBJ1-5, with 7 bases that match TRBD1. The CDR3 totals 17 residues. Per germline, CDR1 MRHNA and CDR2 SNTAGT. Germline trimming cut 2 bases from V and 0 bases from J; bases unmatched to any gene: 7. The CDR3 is CASSDTTGSYSNQPQHF. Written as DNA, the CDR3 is TGTGCCAGCAGTGACACGACAGGGAGCTATAGCAATCAGCCCCAGCATTTT.

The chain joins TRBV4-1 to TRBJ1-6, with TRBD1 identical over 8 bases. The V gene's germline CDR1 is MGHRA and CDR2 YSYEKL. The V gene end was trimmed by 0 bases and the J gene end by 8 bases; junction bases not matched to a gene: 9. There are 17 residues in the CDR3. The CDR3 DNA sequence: TGCGCCAGCAGCCAAGAAGTCTCCCCAGGGGGCGATTCACCCCTCCACTTT. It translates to CASSQEVSPGGDSPLHF.

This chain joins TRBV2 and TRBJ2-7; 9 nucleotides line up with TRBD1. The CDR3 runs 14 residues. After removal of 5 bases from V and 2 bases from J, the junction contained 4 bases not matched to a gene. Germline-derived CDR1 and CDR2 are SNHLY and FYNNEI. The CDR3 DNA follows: TGTGCCAGCAGTCACAGGGGGCCCCCCTACGAGCAGTACTTC. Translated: CASSHRGPPYEQYF.

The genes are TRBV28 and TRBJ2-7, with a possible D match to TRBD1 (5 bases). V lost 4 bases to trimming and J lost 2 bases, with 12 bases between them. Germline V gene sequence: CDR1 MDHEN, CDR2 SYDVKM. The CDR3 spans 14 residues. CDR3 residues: CASSSRALAYEQYF. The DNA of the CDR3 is TGTGCCAGCAGTTCCAGGGCTTTAGCCTACGAGCAGTACTTC.

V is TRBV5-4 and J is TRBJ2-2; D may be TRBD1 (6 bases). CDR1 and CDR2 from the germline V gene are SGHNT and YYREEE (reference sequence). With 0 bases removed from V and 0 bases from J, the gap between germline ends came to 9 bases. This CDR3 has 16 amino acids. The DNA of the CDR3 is TGTGCCAGCAGCTTGGCAAACAGGGCGAACACCGGGGAGCTGTTTTTT. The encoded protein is CASSLANRANTGELFF.

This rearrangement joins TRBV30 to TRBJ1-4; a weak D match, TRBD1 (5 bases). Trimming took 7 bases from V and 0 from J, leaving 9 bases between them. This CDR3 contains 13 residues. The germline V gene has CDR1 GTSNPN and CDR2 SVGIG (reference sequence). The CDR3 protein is CALTASTNEKLFF. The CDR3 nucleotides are TGTGCCTTGACAGCTTCAACTAATGAAAAACTGTTTTTT.

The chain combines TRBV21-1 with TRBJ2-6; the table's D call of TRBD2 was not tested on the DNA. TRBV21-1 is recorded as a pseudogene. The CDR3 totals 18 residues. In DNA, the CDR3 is TGTGCCAGCAGCAAAAGCGGGCGAAACCACTCTGGGGCCAACGTCCTGACTTTC. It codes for CASSKSGRNHSGANVLTF.

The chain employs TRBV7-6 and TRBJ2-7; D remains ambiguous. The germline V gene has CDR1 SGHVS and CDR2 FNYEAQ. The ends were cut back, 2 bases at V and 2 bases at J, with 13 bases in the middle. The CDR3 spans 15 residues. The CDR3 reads CASSLNPVGAYEQYF. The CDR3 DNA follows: TGTGCCAGCAGCTTAAATCCCGTCGGAGCCTACGAGCAGTACTTC.

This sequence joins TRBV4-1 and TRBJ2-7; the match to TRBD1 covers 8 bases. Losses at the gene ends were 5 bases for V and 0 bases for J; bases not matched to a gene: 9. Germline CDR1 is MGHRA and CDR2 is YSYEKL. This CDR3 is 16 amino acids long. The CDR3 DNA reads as TGCGCCAGCAGCTTCATAATGGACAGGGCCTCCTACGAGCAGTACTTC. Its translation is CASSFIMDRASYEQYF.

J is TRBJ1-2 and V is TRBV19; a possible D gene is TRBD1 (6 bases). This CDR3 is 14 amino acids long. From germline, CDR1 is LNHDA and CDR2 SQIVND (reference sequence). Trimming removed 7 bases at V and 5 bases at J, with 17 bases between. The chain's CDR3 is CASKKQTGEYGYTF. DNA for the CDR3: TGTGCCAGTAAGAAACAGACAGGCGAATATGGCTACACCTTC.

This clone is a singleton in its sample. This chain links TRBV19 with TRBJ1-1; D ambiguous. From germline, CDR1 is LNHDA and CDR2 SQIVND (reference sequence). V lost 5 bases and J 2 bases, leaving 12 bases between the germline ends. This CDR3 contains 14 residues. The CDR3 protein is CASSYARGNTEAFF. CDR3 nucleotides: TGTGCCAGTAGTTACGCCCGGGGTAACACTGAAGCTTTCTTT. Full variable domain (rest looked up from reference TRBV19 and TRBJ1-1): DGGITQSPKYLFRKEGQNVTLSCEQNLNHDAMYWYRQDPGQGLRLIYYSQIVNDFQKGDIAEGYSVSREKKESFPLTVTSAQKNPTAFYLCASSYARGNTEAFFGQGTRLTVV.

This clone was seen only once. DNA of the CDR3: TGTGCCAGCAGCCCTCAGGGACTCTATGGCTACACCTTC. The encoded protein is CASSPQGLYGYTF. The chain employs TRBV9 and TRBJ1-2; D possibly corresponds to TRBD1 (5 bases). This CDR3 spans 13 amino acids. The V gene lost 4 bases and the J gene lost 4 bases, with 11 bases spanning the gap. Germline assignment: CDR1 SGDLS and CDR2 YYNGEE. Full variable domain (rest looked up from reference TRBV9 and TRBJ1-2): DSGVTQTPKHLITATGQRVTLRCSPRSGDLSVYWYQQSLDQGLQFLIQYYNGEERAKGNILERFSAQQFPDLHSELNLSSLELGDSALYFCASSPQGLYGYTFGSGTRLTVV.

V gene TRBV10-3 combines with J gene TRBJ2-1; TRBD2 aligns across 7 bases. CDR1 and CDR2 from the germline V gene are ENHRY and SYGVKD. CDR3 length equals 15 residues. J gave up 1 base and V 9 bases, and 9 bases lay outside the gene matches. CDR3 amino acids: CAMGNVGGSYNEQFF. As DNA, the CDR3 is TGTGCCATGGGGAATGTGGGAGGGTCCTACAATGAGCAGTTCTTC.

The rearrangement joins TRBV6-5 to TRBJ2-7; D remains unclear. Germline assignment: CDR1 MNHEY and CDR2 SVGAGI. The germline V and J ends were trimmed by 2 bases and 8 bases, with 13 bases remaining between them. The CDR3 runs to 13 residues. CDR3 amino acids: CASSYGLDNKQYF. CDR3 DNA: TGTGCCAGCAGTTACGGGCTCGACAACAAGCAGTACTTC.

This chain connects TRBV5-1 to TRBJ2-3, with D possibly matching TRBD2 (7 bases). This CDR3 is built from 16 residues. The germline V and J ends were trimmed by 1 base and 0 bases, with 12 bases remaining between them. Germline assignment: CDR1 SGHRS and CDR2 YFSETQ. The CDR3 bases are TGCGCCAGCAGCTTGAGGGGGGGCAAAAGCACAGATACGCAGTATTTT. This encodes CASSLRGGKSTDTQYF.

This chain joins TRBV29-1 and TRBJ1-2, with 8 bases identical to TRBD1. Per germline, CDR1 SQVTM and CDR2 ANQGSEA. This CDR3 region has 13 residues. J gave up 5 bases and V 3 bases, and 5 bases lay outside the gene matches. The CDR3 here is CSVDTTGGYGYTF. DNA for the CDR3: TGCAGCGTTGACACCACAGGGGGGTATGGCTACACCTTC.

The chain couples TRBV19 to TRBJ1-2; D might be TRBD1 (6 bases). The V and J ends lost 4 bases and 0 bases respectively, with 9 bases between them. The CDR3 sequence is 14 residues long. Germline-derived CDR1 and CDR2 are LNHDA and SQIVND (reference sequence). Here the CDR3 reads CASSTRTANYGYTF. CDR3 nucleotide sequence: TGTGCCAGTAGTACCCGGACAGCTAACTATGGCTACACCTTC. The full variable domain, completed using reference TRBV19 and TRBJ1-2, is DGGITQSPKYLFRKEGQNVTLSCEQNLNHDAMYWYRQDPGQGLRLIYYSQIVNDFQKGDIAEGYSVSREKKESFPLTVTSAQKNPTAFYLCASSTRTANYGYTFGSGTRLTVV.

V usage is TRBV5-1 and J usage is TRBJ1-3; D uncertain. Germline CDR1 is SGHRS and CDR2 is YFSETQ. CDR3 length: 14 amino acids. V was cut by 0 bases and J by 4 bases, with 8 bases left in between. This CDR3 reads CASSLEVAGNTIYF. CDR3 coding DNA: TGCGCCAGCAGCTTGGAGGTAGCGGGAAACACCATATATTTT.

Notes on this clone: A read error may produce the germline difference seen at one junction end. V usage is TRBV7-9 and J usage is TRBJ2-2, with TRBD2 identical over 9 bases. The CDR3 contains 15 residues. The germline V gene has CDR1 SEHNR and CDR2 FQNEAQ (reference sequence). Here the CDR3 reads CASRLAGAVTGELFF. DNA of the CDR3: TGTGCCAGCAGATTAGCGGGGGCAGTGACCGGGGAGCTGTTTTTT.